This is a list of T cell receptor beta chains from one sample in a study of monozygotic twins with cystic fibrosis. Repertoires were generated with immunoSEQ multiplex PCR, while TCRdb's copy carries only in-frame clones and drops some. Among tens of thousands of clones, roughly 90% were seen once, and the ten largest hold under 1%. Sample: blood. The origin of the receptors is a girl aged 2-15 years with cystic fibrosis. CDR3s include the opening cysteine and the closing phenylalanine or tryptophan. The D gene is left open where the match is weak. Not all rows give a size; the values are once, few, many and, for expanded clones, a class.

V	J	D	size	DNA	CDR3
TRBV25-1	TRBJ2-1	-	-	TGTGCCAGCAGTGAGTTGAATGAGCAGTTCTTC	CASSELNEQFF
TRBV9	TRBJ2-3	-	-	TGTGCCAGCAGCGTCTACGGCCGCACAGATACGCAGTATTTT	CASSVYGRTDTQYF
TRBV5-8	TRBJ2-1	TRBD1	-	TGTGCCAGCAGCTCTCCGGGACAGTACTACAATGAGCAGTTCTTC	CASSSPGQYYNEQFF
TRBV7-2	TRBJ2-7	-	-	TGTGCCAGCAGCCAGTTGGGGGCCGGGGAGCAGTACTTC	CASSQLGAGEQYF
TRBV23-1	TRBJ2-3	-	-	TGCGCCAGCAGTCAAGTAAGTGGCGGGAGCACAGATACGCAGTATTTT	CASSQVSGGSTDTQYF
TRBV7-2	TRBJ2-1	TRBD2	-	TGTGCCAGCAGCTCTGGACTAGCGGCCTACAATGAGCAGTTCTTC	CASSSGLAAYNEQFF
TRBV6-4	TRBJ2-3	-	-	TGTGCCAGCAGCAGGGGATTCCAGGCCTCTAGCACAGATACGCAGTATTTT	CASSRGFQASSTDTQYF
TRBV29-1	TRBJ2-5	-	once	TGCAGCGTTTACGGTCCAGAAAAGACCCAGTACTTC	CSVYGPEKTQYF
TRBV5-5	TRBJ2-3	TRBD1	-	TGTGCCAGCAGCCTGGGACAGGGGGACACAGATACGCAGTATTTT	CASSLGQGDTDTQYF
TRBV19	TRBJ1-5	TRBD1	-	TGTGCCAGTAGTACCTCCGGGACAGGGAACATTTTGGGCAATCAGCCCCAGCATTTT	CASSTSGTGNILGNQPQHF
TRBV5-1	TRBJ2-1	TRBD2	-	TGCGCCAGCAGTTCCGGGACTAGCGGATACAATGAGCAGTTCTTC	CASSSGTSGYNEQFF
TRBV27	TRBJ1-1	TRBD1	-	TGTGCCAGCAGTTTAGCCCGGGTCAGGGGGGGCACTGAAGCTTTCTTT	CASSLARVRGGTEAFF
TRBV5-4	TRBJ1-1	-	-	TGTGCCAGCAGCTTGGGGAGAGTCACTGAAGCTTTCTTT	CASSLGRVTEAFF
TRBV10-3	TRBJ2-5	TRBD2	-	TGTGCCATCAGTGAGGGGGGGGGATCAGGAGAGACCCAGTACTTC	CAISEGGGSGETQYF
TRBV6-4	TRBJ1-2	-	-	TGTGCCAGCAGCGCCCCCGGGGGGTCGGGCTACACCTTC	CASSAPGGSGYTF
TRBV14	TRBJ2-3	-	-	TGTGCCAGCAGCTCAGGGTTGGGCACAGATACGCAGTATTTT	CASSSGLGTDTQYF
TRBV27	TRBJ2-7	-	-	TGTGCCAGCAGTTTAAGGTCCGTGTTCGTGGACGAGCAGTACTTC	CASSLRSVFVDEQYF
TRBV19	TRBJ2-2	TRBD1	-	TGTGCCAGTAATCGGGACAGGGTGAACACCGGGGAGCTGTTTTTT	CASNRDRVNTGELFF
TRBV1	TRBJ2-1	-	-	TGCACCAGCAGCCTTCCGAAGGAGGTCAGCTCCTACAATGAGCAGTTCTTC	CTSSLPKEVSSYNEQFF
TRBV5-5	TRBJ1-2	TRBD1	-	TGTGCCAGCAGCCAGACAGGGGGTATAATCTTCTATGGCTACACCTTC	CASSQTGGIIFYGYTF
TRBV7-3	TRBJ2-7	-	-	TGTGCCAGCAGCTTCGGAGGAGGATACGAGCAGTACTTC	CASSFGGGYEQYF
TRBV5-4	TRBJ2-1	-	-	TGTGCCAGCAGCTTGGTAGGGGGGGACAATGAGCAGTTCTTC	CASSLVGGDNEQFF
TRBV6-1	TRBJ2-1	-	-	TGTGCCAGCAGTGAATCCCACAGCCTGTTCTTC	CASSESHSLFF
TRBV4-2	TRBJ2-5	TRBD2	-	TGTGCCAGCAGCCCGACTAGCGGGAGGGGGGGGCAAGAGACCCAGTACTTC	CASSPTSGRGGQETQYF
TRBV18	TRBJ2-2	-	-	TGTGCCAGCTCACCTGCCGGGGCGGGCACCGGGGAGCTGTTTTTT	CASSPAGAGTGELFF
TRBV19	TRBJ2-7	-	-	TGTGCCAGTAGTGCAGTACAGGGTGGCGACGAGCAGTACTTC	CASSAVQGGDEQYF
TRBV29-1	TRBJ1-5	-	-	TGCAGCGTTGAAAGGGGGTATAGCAATCAGCCCCAGCATTTT	CSVERGYSNQPQHF
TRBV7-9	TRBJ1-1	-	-	TGTGCCAGCAGTTTGCAAAGGATTGCTAATGAAGCTTTCTTT	CASSLQRIANEAFF